This TCR beta chain was profiled in a study of cytotoxic CD8 clonotypes in ibrutinib-treated CLL. Germline V gene sequence: CDR1 MGHDK, CDR2 SYGVNS. The CDR3 covers 15 residues. V was pared by 2 bases and J by 3 bases, with 13 bases between. TCRdb's table, derived via immunoSEQ multiplex PCR, lists solely in-frame clones and lacks some. The data contain about 43,000 clones, roughly 76% of them singletons. The gene calls are TRBV25-1 and TRBJ1-1, with D maybe TRBD1 (6 bases). Here the sequenced sample was PBMCs, taken after 12 months of ibrutinib treatment. The clonotype comes from a human donor with chronic lymphocytic leukemia. The CDR3 loop reads CASSEPRGGHTEAFF. The CDR3 DNA is TGTGCCAGCAGTGAACCTCGGGGGGGCCACACTGAAGCTTTCTTT.